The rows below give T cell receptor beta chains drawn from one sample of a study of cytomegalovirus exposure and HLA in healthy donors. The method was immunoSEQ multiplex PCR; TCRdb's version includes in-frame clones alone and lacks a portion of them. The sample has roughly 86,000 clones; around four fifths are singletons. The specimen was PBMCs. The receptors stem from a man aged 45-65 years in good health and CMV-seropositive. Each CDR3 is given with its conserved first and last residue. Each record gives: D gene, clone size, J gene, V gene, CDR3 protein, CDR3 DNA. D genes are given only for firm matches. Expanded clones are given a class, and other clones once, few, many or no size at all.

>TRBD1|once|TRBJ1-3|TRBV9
CASSPGQVEGNTIYF
TGTGCCAGCAGCCCGGGACAGGTAGAAGGAAACACCATATATTTT
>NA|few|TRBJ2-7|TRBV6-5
CASSDRQTYEQYF
TGTGCCAGCAGTGATCGACAAACCTACGAGCAGTACTTC
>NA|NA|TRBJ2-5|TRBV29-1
CSAGPARVDEETQYF
TGCAGCGCCGGGCCAGCCAGGGTGGATGAAGAGACCCAGTACTTC
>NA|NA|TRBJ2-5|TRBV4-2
CASSQGSGTTLETQYF
TGTGCCAGCAGCCAAGGTTCTGGGACAACGCTGGAGACCCAGTACTTC
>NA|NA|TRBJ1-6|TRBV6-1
CASSEGQNNSPLHF
TGTGCCAGCAGTGAAGGACAGAATAATTCACCCCTCCACTTT
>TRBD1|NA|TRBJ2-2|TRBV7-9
CASSPRGPRDTGELFF
TGTGCCAGCAGCCCGAGGGGGCCCAGGGACACCGGGGAGCTGTTCTTT
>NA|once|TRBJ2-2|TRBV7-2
CASSSYSGELFF
TGTGCCAGCAGCTCCTACTCCGGGGAGCTGTTTTTT
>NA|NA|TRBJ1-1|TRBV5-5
CASSLGEGTEAFF
TGTGCCAGCAGCTTAGGCGAGGGCACTGAAGCTTTCTTT
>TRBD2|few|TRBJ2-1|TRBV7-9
CASSPPVGTSDNEQFF
TGTGCCAGCAGCCCGCCGGTAGGGACTAGTGACAATGAGCAGTTCTTC
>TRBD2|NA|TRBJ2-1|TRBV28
CASTTSGTNEQFF
TGTGCCAGCACGACTAGCGGTACTAATGAGCAGTTCTTC
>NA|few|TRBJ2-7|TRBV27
CASSTTGNYEQYF
TGTGCCAGCAGTACTACAGGGAACTACGAGCAGTACTTC
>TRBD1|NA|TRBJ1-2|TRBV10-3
CAISESGTGFYGYTF
TGTGCCATCAGTGAGTCGGGGACAGGGTTCTATGGCTACACCTTC
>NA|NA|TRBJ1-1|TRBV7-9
CASSISGGVHTEAFF
TGTGCCAGCAGCATCTCGGGGGGGGTCCACACTGAAGCTTTCTTT
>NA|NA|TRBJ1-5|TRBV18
CASSQDSVFSNQPQHF
TGTGCCAGCTCACAGGACAGTGTCTTTAGCAATCAGCCCCAGCATTTT
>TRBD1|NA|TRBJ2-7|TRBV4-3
CASSQGTGMYEQYF
TGCGCCAGCAGCCAAGGGACAGGGATGTACGAGCAGTACTTC
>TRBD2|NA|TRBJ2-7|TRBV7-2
CASSAGLAGDEQYF
TGTGCCAGCAGCGCGGGACTAGCGGGAGACGAGCAGTACTTC
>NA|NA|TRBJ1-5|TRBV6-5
CARQTLQPQNF
TGTGCCAGACAGACCCTTCAGCCCCAGAATTTT
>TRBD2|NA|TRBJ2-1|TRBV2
CASTPFRGGNEQFF
TGTGCCAGCACCCCGTTCCGGGGGGGCAATGAGCAGTTCTTC
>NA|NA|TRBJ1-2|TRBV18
CASSPIRDFIYGYTF
TGTGCCAGCTCACCGATCCGGGACTTCATTTATGGCTACACCTTC
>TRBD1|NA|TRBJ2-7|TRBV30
CAWRRGTGDSYEQYF
TGTGCCTGGAGGAGAGGGACAGGGGATTCCTACGAGCAGTACTTC
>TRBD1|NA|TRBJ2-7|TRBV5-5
CASSLAQGGYEQYF
TGTGCCAGCAGCTTGGCACAGGGGGGCTACGAGCAGTACTTC
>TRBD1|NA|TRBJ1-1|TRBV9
CASSVGLIGDSEAFF
TGTGCCAGCAGCGTCGGCCTAATTGGGGACAGCGAAGCTTTCTTT
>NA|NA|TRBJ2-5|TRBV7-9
CSSSLDRETQYF
TGTTCCAGCAGCTTAGACCGGGAGACCCAGTACTTC
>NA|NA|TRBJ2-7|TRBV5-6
CASSLGMYGSEQYF
TGTGCCAGCAGCTTGGGGATGTACGGGAGCGAGCAGTACTTC
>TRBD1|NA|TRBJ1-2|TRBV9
CASSAGTGYGYTF
TGTGCCAGCAGCGCTGGGACAGGCTATGGCTACACCTTC
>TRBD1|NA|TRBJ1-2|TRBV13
CASSSREGQTLDGYTF
TGTGCCAGCAGCTCACGGGAGGGACAGACCCTCGATGGCTACACCTTC
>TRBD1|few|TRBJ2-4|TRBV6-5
CASSYRGTGGLIQYF
TGTGCCAGCAGTTACCGCGGGACAGGGGGATTAATTCAGTACTTC
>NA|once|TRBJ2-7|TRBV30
CAWSVRLPYEQYF
TGTGCCTGGAGTGTACGGTTACCCTACGAGCAGTACTTC
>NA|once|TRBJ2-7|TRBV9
CASSVGNIDSLPLEQYF
TGTGCCAGCAGCGTAGGAAATATCGACAGTCTTCCGCTCGAGCAGTACTTC
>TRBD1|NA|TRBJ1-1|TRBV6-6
CASRGGSGTGNDEAFF
TGTGCCAGCAGGGGGGGGTCCGGGACAGGGAATGATGAAGCTTTCTTT
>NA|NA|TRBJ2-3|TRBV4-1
CASSHPPSEFGGAKPTDTQYF
TGCGCCAGCAGCCACCCCCCTTCTGAGTTTGGGGGGGCTAAACCCACAGATACGCAGTATTTT
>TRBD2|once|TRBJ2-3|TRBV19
CASTPRGSGEPQYF
TGTGCCAGTACGCCGCGAGGGAGCGGGGAACCGCAGTATTTT
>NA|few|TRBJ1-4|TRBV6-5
CASSRTATNEKLFF
TGTGCCAGCAGCCGGACAGCAACTAATGAAAAACTGTTTTTT
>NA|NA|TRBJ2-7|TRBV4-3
CASSQEFPGTYEQYF
TGCGCCAGCAGCCAAGAATTTCCAGGGACCTACGAGCAGTACTTC
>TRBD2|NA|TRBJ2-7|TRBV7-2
CASNSGTSGGSEQYF
TGTGCCAGCAATTCCGGGACTAGCGGGGGGAGCGAGCAGTACTTC